The sequence of this TCR beta chain was determined in a study of blood T cell repertoires in COVID-19. This clone was picked up one time. The protocol was immunoSEQ multiplex PCR, while the TCRdb copy is restricted to in-frame clones and leaves out a portion. Here the sample spans approximately 120,000 clones, approximately 89% being singletons. CDR1 and CDR2 (germline): WSHSY, SAAADI. V lost 7 bases, J lost 0 bases, and 25 bases lay in between. The CDR3 covers 19 residues. The V and J genes are TRBV10-2 and TRBJ1-3; TRBD1 might be the D (5 bases). The TCR originated in a woman older than 75 with COVID-19, enrolled during active disease. Sequences were obtained from peripheral blood. In DNA form, the CDR3 reads TGCGCCAGCACCGGAGGGGCGATCAAGGCAGGAGTCTCTGGAAACACCATATATTTT. Translated, it gives CASTGGAIKAGVSGNTIYF.